This passage covers 12 T cell receptor beta chains from one sample sequenced in a study of blood T cell repertoires in COVID-19. Here immunoSEQ multiplex PCR was the method, and the copy in TCRdb shows in-frame clones only, minus some. The data hold a few hundred thousand clones, with 70% to 85% observed a single time. Input material: peripheral blood. These receptors were taken from a man in his fifties with active or convalescent COVID-19.

This chain uses TRBV2 with TRBJ2-3; 10 nucleotides line up with TRBD2. Germline assignment: CDR1 SNHLY and CDR2 FYNNEI. CDR3 length: 16 residues. V shed 4 bases and J 8 bases; nucleotides not matched to a gene: 12. In DNA form, the CDR3 reads TGTGCCAGCAGTGGCCCCCAGCGGGAGGGCCCCGTTACGCAGTATTTT. Translation gives CASSGPQREGPVTQYF.

The gene calls are TRBV5-6 and TRBJ2-1; D possibly corresponds to TRBD1 (7 bases). Germline CDR1 SGHDT, CDR2 YYEEEE. CDR3 length equals 17 residues. Trimming took 0 bases from V and 3 from J, leaving 16 bases between them. CDR3 coding DNA: TGTGCCAGCAGCTTGGCTCGGGGGCAGGGGGACTACAATGAGCAGTTCTTC. Its translation: CASSLARGQGDYNEQFF.

V and J are TRBV28 and TRBJ1-2, with D perhaps TRBD1 (5 bases). The CDR3 is 13 amino acids. V lost 4 bases to trimming and J lost 3 bases, with 9 bases between them. In germline, CDR1 is MDHEN, CDR2 SYDVKM. CDR3 bases: TGTGCCAGCAGTTCCGGGGGGTACTATGGCTACACCTTC. The encoded protein is CASSSGGYYGYTF.

The chain links TRBV5-4 to TRBJ2-3; D might be TRBD1 (6 bases). CDR1 SGHNT and CDR2 YYREEE come from the germline V gene (reference sequence). Between the trimmed V and J ends, which lost 2 bases and 5 bases, there was a span of 9 bases. The CDR3 totals 13 residues. CDR3 sequence reads: CASSLYRVDTQYF. CDR3 DNA sequence: TGTGCCAGCAGCTTATACAGGGTAGATACGCAGTATTTT.

This clone occurred once. The CDR3 reads CASSLTDSNYGYTF. CDR3 nucleotide sequence: TGCGCCAGCAGCTTGACCGACAGCAACTATGGCTACACCTTC. The chain has TRBV5-1 and TRBJ1-2; D might be TRBD1 (5 bases). The CDR3 is 14 amino acids. Trimming cost V 1 base and J 2 bases, with 9 bases left between them. Germline loops: CDR1 SGHRS, CDR2 YFSETQ.

In nucleotides, the CDR3 is TGTGCCAGCAGCTCCAGGGCAGGGTGGCAAGAGACCCAGTACTTC. Its protein product is CASSSRAGWQETQYF. The genes are TRBV5-4 and TRBJ2-5, with TRBD1 as a possible D gene (5 bases). The CDR3 contains 15 residues. V lost 3 bases and J 2 bases, leaving 14 bases between the germline ends. Germline CDR1 is SGHNT and CDR2 is YYREEE (reference sequence).

In this sample, this clone turned up a few times. This CDR3 is CASSSGTYPEKLFF. The CDR3 DNA reads TGTGCCAGTAGTTCCGGGACATACCCTGAAAAACTGTTTTTT. The chain links TRBV19 to TRBJ1-4, with D maybe TRBD1 (6 bases). Trimming removed 5 bases from V and 7 bases from J, with 14 bases in between. The CDR3 totals 14 residues. Germline V gives CDR1 LNHDA, CDR2 SQIVND (reference sequence).

The V call is TRBV6-2 or TRBV6-3, the J call TRBJ1-6, with 7 nucleotides matching TRBD1. V shed 6 bases, J shed 9 bases, and the junction held 2 bases outside the gene matches. The CDR3 is 12 amino acids. From germline, CDR1 is MNHEY and CDR2 SVGEGT. Here the CDR3 DNA reads TGTGCCAGCAGATACAGGGGTTCACCCCTCCACTTT. Amino acids: CASRYRGSPLHF.

CDR3 amino acids: CASRRGIGNSPLHF. CDR3 bases: TGTGCCAGTAGGCGGGGGATAGGAAATTCACCCCTCCACTTT. The chain joins TRBV11-2 to TRBJ1-6, with D possibly being TRBD1 (5 bases). The CDR3 runs 14 residues. From germline, CDR1 is SGHAT and CDR2 FQNNGV. V lost 9 bases and J lost 7, with 16 bases in between.

The genes are TRBV6-5 and TRBJ1-1, with 8 bases that match TRBD1. V lost 6 bases and J lost 7; bases outside the gene matches: 7. The CDR3 has 13 residues. The germline CDR1 and CDR2 sequences are MNHEY and SVGAGI. The CDR3 sequence is CASSRTGTGEAFF. In DNA, the CDR3 is TGTGCCAGCAGCCGGACAGGGACCGGTGAAGCTTTCTTT.

The V call is TRBV2, the J call TRBJ2-7; D possibly corresponds to TRBD2 (5 bases). The V gene lost 6 bases and the J gene lost 0 bases, with 9 bases spanning the gap. Germline values: CDR1 SNHLY, CDR2 FYNNEI. This CDR3 region has 13 residues. The CDR3 loop reads CASRGRSSYEQYF. In DNA, the CDR3 is TGTGCCAGCAGAGGGAGAAGCTCCTACGAGCAGTACTTC. The full variable domain, its missing parts supplied by reference TRBV2 and TRBJ2-7, is EPEVTQTPSHQVTQMGQEVILRCVPISNHLYFYWYRQILGQKVEFLVSFYNNEISEKSEIFDDQFSVERPDGSNFTLKIRSTKLEDSAMYFCASRGRSSYEQYFGPGTRLTVT.

The V gene is TRBV20-1, the J gene TRBJ2-7; D remains unclear. Germline values: CDR1 DFQATT, CDR2 SNEGSKA (reference sequence). CDR3 length: 11 amino acids. The germline V and J ends were trimmed by 5 bases and 3 bases, with 8 bases remaining between them. CDR3 DNA: TGCAGTGCTCCCATAGTCTACGAGCAGTACTTC. Its protein product is CSAPIVYEQYF.